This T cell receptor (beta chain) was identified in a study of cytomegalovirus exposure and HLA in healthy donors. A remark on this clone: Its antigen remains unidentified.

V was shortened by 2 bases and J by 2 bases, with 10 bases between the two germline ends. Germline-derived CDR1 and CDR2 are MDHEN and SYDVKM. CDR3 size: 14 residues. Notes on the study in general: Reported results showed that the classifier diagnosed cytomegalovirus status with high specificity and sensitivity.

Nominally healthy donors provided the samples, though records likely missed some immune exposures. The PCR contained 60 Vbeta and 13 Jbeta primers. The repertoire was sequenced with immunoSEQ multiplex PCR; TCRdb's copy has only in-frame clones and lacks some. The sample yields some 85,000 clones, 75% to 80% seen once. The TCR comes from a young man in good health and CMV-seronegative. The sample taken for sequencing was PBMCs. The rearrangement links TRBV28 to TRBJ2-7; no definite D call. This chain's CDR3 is CASSLLPPPYEQYF. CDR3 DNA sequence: TGTGCCAGCAGTTTACTACCCCCACCCTACGAGCAGTACTTC. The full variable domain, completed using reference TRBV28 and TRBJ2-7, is DVKVTQSSRYLVKRTGEKVFLECVQDMDHENMFWYRQDPGLGLRLIYFSYDVKMKEKGDIPEGYSVSREKKERFSLILESASTNQTSMYLCASSLLPPPYEQYFGPGTRLTVT.